This T cell receptor (beta chain) comes out of a study of cytomegalovirus exposure and HLA in healthy donors. Study results and limitations: TCR beta sequences reportedly predicted most subjects' HLA-A and HLA-B alleles accurately.

The germline gives CDR1 LNHDA, CDR2 SQIVND (reference sequence). V dropped 6 bases and J dropped 5; count of bases not matched to a gene: 11. The CDR3 sequence is 17 residues long. About this clone: Its antigen is unidentified.

Both 60 Vbeta primers and 13 Jbeta primers went into the PCR. In the authors' methods: There were 80 million or so unique TCR beta chains by a later count, and approximately 10 million of them were shared. The repertoire was sequenced with immunoSEQ multiplex PCR; TCRdb's copy has only in-frame clones and lacks some. That table supplies the V and J calls and clone size; D and trimming were determined from the DNA. The repertoire holds more than 150,000 clones, with 82% as singletons. The receptor's source is a man between 40 and 49 years old in good health and CMV-seronegative. The V gene is TRBV19, the J gene TRBJ2-2, with 11 positions matching TRBD1. Sequencing was performed on PBMCs. The CDR3 DNA sequence: TGTGCCAGTAGCCGAGGACAGGGGGCGATGGGGACCGGGGAGCTGTTTTTT. It yields the protein CASSRGQGAMGTGELFF.